This entry describes one T cell receptor beta chain. Its antigen is unknown. Data came from immunoSEQ multiplex PCR; TCRdb stores just in-frame clones and leaves some out. The table includes 70,000 to 95,000 clones, about 90% detected once. These data originate in a study of OX40 agonist ivuxolimab in advanced cancers. Across the study: The dose-escalation cohort was around 83% male, with a mean age of 60 years, ranging roughly 20 to 90. Having had anti-PD-1, anti-PD-L1 or anti-CTLA-4 therapy before was allowed, and roughly 39% had some.

The CDR3 extends over 14 amino acids. Germline V gene data show CDR1 as LNHDA and CDR2 as SQIVND (reference sequence). Trimming took off 0 bases at V and 3 bases at J, with 6 bases between the two ends. Study outcomes and limitations: Averaging showed that CD8+ T cells had more expanded clones than CD4+ did. With doses of 0.1 to 3.0 mg/kg, CD4+ and CD8+ blood T cells had undergone clonal expansion by week 6.

The rearrangement joins TRBV19 to TRBJ1-5; TRBD1 is a possible D gene (5 bases). Here the sequenced sample was CD4+ or CD8+ T cells sorted from blood, taken in a trial of the OX40 agonist ivuxolimab. The sequence derives from an adult with an advanced solid tumor such as melanoma, head and neck, liver or kidney cancer. CDR3 coding DNA: TGTGCCAGTAGTATAGAGGACACCAATCAGCCCCAGCATTTT. This gives the protein CASSIEDTNQPQHF. Full variable domain (rest looked up from reference TRBV19 and TRBJ1-5): DGGITQSPKYLFRKEGQNVTLSCEQNLNHDAMYWYRQDPGQGLRLIYYSQIVNDFQKGDIAEGYSVSREKKESFPLTVTSAQKNPTAFYLCASSIEDTNQPQHFGDGTRLSIL.